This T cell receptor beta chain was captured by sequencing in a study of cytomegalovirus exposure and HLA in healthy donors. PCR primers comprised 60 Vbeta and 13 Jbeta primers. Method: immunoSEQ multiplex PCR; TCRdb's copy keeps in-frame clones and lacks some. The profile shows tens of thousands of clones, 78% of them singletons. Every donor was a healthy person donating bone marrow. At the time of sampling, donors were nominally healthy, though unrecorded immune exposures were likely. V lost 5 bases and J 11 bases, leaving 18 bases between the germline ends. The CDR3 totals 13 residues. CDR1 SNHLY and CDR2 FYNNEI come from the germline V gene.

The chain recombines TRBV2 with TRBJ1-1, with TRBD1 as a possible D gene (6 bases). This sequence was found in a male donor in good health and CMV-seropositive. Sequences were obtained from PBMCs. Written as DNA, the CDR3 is TGTGCCAGCAGTCCCGAGGGGGGGAAGTTGGCTTTCTTT. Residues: CASSPEGGKLAFF.